This T cell receptor (beta chain) appears in the sequencing data of a study of blood T cells in healthy people across ages. Study results and caveats: It was held that diversity estimates obtained from one million T cells represented underestimates. Age advanced and TCR beta diversity per million T cells fell, roughly linearly.

Primed by a sample-barcoded 5' primer and a J-beta primer mix, a second PCR proceeded for 7 to 11 cycles. Every sample produced at least 3 million CDR3-containing paired-end reads. MiXCR, run by TCRdb on the 5' RACE reads, gives a single entry per CDR3 protein. The top ten hold less than 2.5% of the sample, which has 1.5 million to 2 million distinct CDR3 sequences, about 50% seen once. J gave up 5 bases and V 5 bases, and 5 bases lay outside the gene matches. The CDR3 covers 14 residues. Germline V gives CDR1 SGHTA, CDR2 FQGNSA. Concerning this clonotype: Its target is not known.

This sequence originates from a woman between 40 and 55 years old in good health. Sequencing was done on a sample of blood. The chain links TRBV7-2 to TRBJ1-4; 7 positions match TRBD1. Here the CDR3 DNA reads TGTGCCAGCAGCATGGACAGGAGGAATGAAAAACTGTTTTTT. This gives the protein CASSMDRRNEKLFF.